This is a list of T cell receptor beta chains from one sample in a study of STAT5B mutations in CD4+ large granular lymphocyte leukemia. Sequenced by immunoSEQ multiplex PCR; TCRdb stores in-frame clones only, minus some. Among more than 30,000 clones listed, roughly nine tenths were seen once. The source material was CD4+ T cells from blood buffy coats. These TCRs come from a human donor in good health. Both conserved end residues are part of each CDR3. A D gene is named only where the DNA matches it firmly. The size field is filled for only some rows; it gives once, few, many or a size class.

D,V,size,J,DNA,CDR3
TRBD1,TRBV27,.,TRBJ2-7,TGTGCCAGCAGGGCACGAAACAGGGGCGTTCCCTACGAGCAGTACTTC,CASRARNRGVPYEQYF
.,TRBV19,.,TRBJ1-2,TGTGCCAGTAGCCCCGGCTATGGCTACACCTTC,CASSPGYGYTF
TRBD1,TRBV18,.,TRBJ2-1,TGTGCCAGCTCCCAGAATCTACCGGGACAGGGGGCCTTTGAGCAGTTCTTC,CASSQNLPGQGAFEQFF
.,TRBV5-5,.,TRBJ1-1,TGTGCCAGCAGCTTGGGAATCGACAGGTTGAACACTGAAGCTTTCTTT,CASSLGIDRLNTEAFF
.,TRBV6-1,.,TRBJ2-3,TGTGCCAGCAGGCCGCACACCACAGATACGCAGTATTTT,CASRPHTTDTQYF
.,TRBV19,.,TRBJ1-2,TGTGCCAGTAGTATTGGGGGAAGGCCCAACTATGGCTACACCTTC,CASSIGGRPNYGYTF
TRBD1,TRBV19,.,TRBJ2-1,TGTGCCAGTAGTATTGGGGACAGCACCTACAATGAGCAGTTCTTC,CASSIGDSTYNEQFF
.,TRBV28,.,TRBJ2-5,TGTGCCAGCAGTCGCAGGGGCGGAACCCAAGAGACCCAGTACTTC,CASSRRGGTQETQYF
.,TRBV6-4,.,TRBJ2-5,TGTGCCAGCAGCGGGACCATTAAGGGGCTGCGGGAGACCCAGTACTTC,CASSGTIKGLRETQYF
.,TRBV7-8,once,TRBJ1-6,TGTGCCAGCAGCGCACTGCAGGGTTTTGGTTCACCCCTCCACTTT,CASSALQGFGSPLHF
TRBD1,TRBV6-1,.,TRBJ1-2,TGTGCCAGCAGTGAAGGAGTGACAGGGAATGGCTACACCTTC,CASSEGVTGNGYTF
.,TRBV29-1,.,TRBJ2-1,TGCAGCGTTGGACCTAGCGACTCCTCCTACAATGAGCAGTTCTTC,CSVGPSDSSYNEQFF
.,TRBV5-4,once,TRBJ2-7,TGTGCCAGCAGCTCCGGGACCTTCTTATTTTCGTCTTCCTACGAGCAGTACTTC,CASSSGTFLFSSSYEQYF
TRBD2,TRBV7-2,.,TRBJ2-7,TGTGCCAGCAGCTTGGGCGGGGGGTCTTACGAGCAGTACTTC,CASSLGGGSYEQYF
.,TRBV28,.,TRBJ1-5,TGTGCCAGCAGGGGTCCTGGGGAGGGCAATCAGCCCCAGCATTTT,CASRGPGEGNQPQHF
TRBD1,TRBV28,.,TRBJ2-6,TGTGCCAGCAGCTCGGGACAGTGGGCCAACGTCCTGACTTTC,CASSSGQWANVLTF
.,TRBV29-1,.,TRBJ1-2,TGCAGCGTTGAAGACCAGGGGCCCTATGGCTACACCTTC,CSVEDQGPYGYTF
.,TRBV6-6,.,TRBJ2-2,TGTGCCAGCAGTTACTCGCAGGGGAGGTCGACCGGGGAGCTGTTTTTT,CASSYSQGRSTGELFF
.,TRBV2,once,TRBJ1-2,TGTGCCAGCACCATTAGGGGAGGGGACTACACCTTC,CASTIRGGDYTF
.,TRBV28,.,TRBJ2-1,TGTGCCAGCAGTTTAAGGAGGAGCTCCTACAATGAGCAGTTCTTC,CASSLRRSSYNEQFF
TRBD2,TRBV4-2,.,TRBJ2-1,TGTGCCAGCAGCCAAAGACGAGGGACTAGCGGGAGTAATGAGCAGTTCTTC,CASSQRRGTSGSNEQFF
.,TRBV28,.,TRBJ1-2,TGTGCCAGCAGTTTTCAGGGATATGGCTACACCTTC,CASSFQGYGYTF
TRBD1,TRBV10-3,.,TRBJ2-7,TGTGCCATCAGCCCCGACAGGGACGAGCAGTACTTC,CAISPDRDEQYF
.,TRBV11-2,.,TRBJ1-1,TGTGCCAGCAGCTTAGGGGGGGCCGCTTTGAACACTGAAGCTTTCTTT,CASSLGGAALNTEAFF
.,TRBV5-4,.,TRBJ1-1,TGTGCCAGCAGCGTTAAACAGGGGAACACTGAAGCTTTCTTT,CASSVKQGNTEAFF
.,TRBV5-1,.,TRBJ1-4,TGCGCCAGCAGGCACAGGGACGATGAAAAACTGTTTTTT,CASRHRDDEKLFF
TRBD2,TRBV7-9,.,TRBJ2-3,TGTGCCACACGGAGCGGGAGGACCACAGATACGCAGTATTTT,CATRSGRTTDTQYF
.,TRBV5-1,.,TRBJ1-2,TGCGCCAGCAGCTTGGAACAGGTTACTTATGGCTACACCTTC,CASSLEQVTYGYTF
.,TRBV28,.,TRBJ1-2,TGTGCCAGCAGTTTGGGGAGGGCCCTATATGGCTACACCTTC,CASSLGRALYGYTF
TRBD2,TRBV5-1,.,TRBJ2-3,TGCGCCAGCAGCCCCAGGGCTAGCGGCTGGTACACAGATACGCAGTATTTT,CASSPRASGWYTDTQYF
.,TRBV29-1,once,TRBJ2-7,TGCAGCGTTGTCACCCTCGCGCCTACCGAGCAGTACTTC,CSVVTLAPTEQYF
TRBD1,TRBV28,.,TRBJ2-7,TGTGCCAGCAGTTCTGACGCGGGACAGGGGGATTACGAGCAGTACTTC,CASSSDAGQGDYEQYF
TRBD1,TRBV10-3,.,TRBJ2-5,TGTGCCATCAGCCAACAGGGGGCGTTGGAGACCCAGTACTTC,CAISQQGALETQYF
TRBD1,TRBV6-1,.,TRBJ1-5,TGTGCCAGCAGTGCCGACAGGGAAGGTCAGCCCCAGCATTTT,CASSADREGQPQHF
.,TRBV4-1,.,TRBJ2-3,TGCGCCAGCAGCCAAGAAGGGGAGAGTACGCAGTATTTT,CASSQEGESTQYF
TRBD2,TRBV14,.,TRBJ2-7,TGTGCCAGCAGCCAACCTGGGAGGGAAGGGACCTACGAGCAGTACTTC,CASSQPGREGTYEQYF
.,TRBV5-1,.,TRBJ1-6,TGCGCCAGCAGCAAAGAAGGGATGAGGTCACCCCTCCACTTT,CASSKEGMRSPLHF
TRBD1,TRBV5-6,.,TRBJ1-2,TGTGCCAGCAGCTTGGGTTGGACAGGGGGCTATGGCTACACCTTC,CASSLGWTGGYGYTF
.,TRBV6-4,.,TRBJ2-7,TGTGCCAGCAGTGACCCCTTACAGACCCTCTCCTACGAGCAGTACTTC,CASSDPLQTLSYEQYF
.,TRBV19,.,TRBJ1-5,TGTGCCAGTAGTATACCCCTTTCTTGGGACCTCTCGGGCAATCAGCCCCAGCATTTT,CASSIPLSWDLSGNQPQHF
TRBD1,TRBV10-3,.,TRBJ2-3,TGTGCCATCAGTGGCCGGGACAGGGTCACAGATACGCAGTATTTT,CAISGRDRVTDTQYF
.,TRBV7-2,.,TRBJ1-1,TGTGCCAGCAGCCCCGGAGGGGGTGGGAACACTGAAGCTTTCTTT,CASSPGGGGNTEAFF
TRBD1,TRBV28,.,TRBJ1-1,TGTGCCAGCAGGGGGACAGGGGTTTACACTGAAGCTTTCTTT,CASRGTGVYTEAFF
TRBD1,TRBV5-1,.,TRBJ1-1,TGCGCCAGCACCCTTCAACCGGGACAGGGGGACACTGAAGCTTTCTTT,CASTLQPGQGDTEAFF
TRBD1,TRBV27,once,TRBJ2-1,TGTGCCAGCAGTTCCTCGGGACAGAGGGGTTCGAATGAGCAGTTCTTC,CASSSSGQRGSNEQFF
.,TRBV6-1,once,TRBJ1-1,TGTGCCAGCAGTTTCCGGGGAGGGGACACTGAAGCTTTCTTT,CASSFRGGDTEAFF
.,TRBV7-2,.,TRBJ1-5,TGTGCCAGCAGCTTAGCTGGGCAGCCCCAGCATTTT,CASSLAGQPQHF
.,TRBV6-5,.,TRBJ2-1,TGTGCCAGCAGGCTGGACCCTGGTGAGGGTGAGCAGTTCTTC,CASRLDPGEGEQFF
.,TRBV10-3,.,TRBJ1-3,TGTGCCATCAGATCAGGGGTATACTCTGGAAACACCATATATTTT,CAIRSGVYSGNTIYF
.,TRBV6-5,.,TRBJ2-2,TGTGCCAGCAGTTCCTCCTCCACCGCCGGGGAGCTGTTTTTT,CASSSSSTAGELFF
TRBD2,TRBV5-6,.,TRBJ2-7,TGTGCCAGCAGGCGGGGACTAGCGGGAACCTGGGATAGCGAGCAGTACTTC,CASRRGLAGTWDSEQYF
.,TRBV29-1,.,TRBJ1-1,TGCAGCGTTGAAGATGGGGGGGACACTGAAGCTTTCTTT,CSVEDGGDTEAFF
.,TRBV15,.,TRBJ1-1,TGTGCCACCAGCAGTCGAGGAGTTGAAGCTTTCTTT,CATSSRGVEAFF